Listed here are 26 T cell receptor beta chains from one sample, sequenced in a study of blood T cell repertoires in COVID-19. Clones were read by immunoSEQ multiplex PCR, and TCRdb kept only the in-frame ones, dropping some. The repertoire consists of 200,000 or so clones, with over 75% occurring once and the leading ten covering approximately 5%. The sample taken for sequencing was peripheral blood. These receptor sequences come from a human donor in a cohort sampled during active COVID-19.

The chain employs TRBV7-3 and TRBJ2-5; 7 nucleotides match TRBD2. Unmatched junction bases numbered 8, after V lost 1 base and J lost 9 bases. There are 14 residues in the CDR3. Germline loops: CDR1 SGHTA, CDR2 FQGTGA. The CDR3 region has the DNA TGTGCCAGCAGCTTAAATGGGGGGGATTCGCCCCAGTACTTC. Translated, it gives CASSLNGGDSPQYF.

The gene calls are TRBV18 and TRBJ2-2; 7 nucleotides match TRBD1. The germline gives CDR1 KGHSH, CDR2 LQKENI. The ends lost 6 bases at V and 3 bases at J; junction bases unmatched: 10. This CDR3 has 16 amino acids. Here the CDR3 reads CASSQRTGVDTGELFF. The CDR3 DNA follows: TGTGCCAGCTCGCAAAGAACAGGGGTGGACACCGGGGAGCTGTTTTTT.

V gene TRBV9 combines with J gene TRBJ2-7; 11 bases agree with TRBD2. This CDR3 comprises 14 residues. V dropped 3 bases and J dropped 2; count of bases not matched to a gene: 1. CDR1 is SGDLS, CDR2 YYNGEE, per germline. The CDR3 DNA reads TGTGCCAGCAGCGCGACTAGCGGGGCCTACGAGCAGTACTTC. Protein: CASSATSGAYEQYF. Complete variable domain (other parts from reference TRBV9 and TRBJ2-7): DSGVTQTPKHLITATGQRVTLRCSPRSGDLSVYWYQQSLDQGLQFLIQYYNGEERAKGNILERFSAQQFPDLHSELNLSSLELGDSALYFCASSATSGAYEQYFGPGTRLTVT.

The chain is built from TRBV4-1 and TRBJ1-1; 10 nucleotides align to TRBD1. In germline, CDR1 is MGHRA, CDR2 YSYEKL. V was pared by 5 bases and J by 1 base, with 4 bases of the junction left unmatched. CDR3 size: 15 residues. The CDR3 coding sequence is TGCGCCAGCAGCTGGACAGGGGGACGGAACACTGAAGCTTTCTTT. Translated: CASSWTGGRNTEAFF.

The chain employs TRBV7-2 and TRBJ2-5; 7 bases are shared with TRBD2. The CDR3 totals 15 residues. The J segment lost 6 bases and the V segment lost 1 base, leaving 8 bases of the junction unmatched. Germline V lookup: CDR1 SGHTA, CDR2 FQGNSA. CDR3 nucleotide sequence: TGTGCCAGCAGCTTAGTGGGGGGGAGGGCTCAGACCCAGTACTTC. It is translated as CASSLVGGRAQTQYF.

The genes are TRBV19 and TRBJ2-1; 7 nucleotides line up with TRBD2. This CDR3 contains 17 residues. V was clipped by 5 bases and J by 8 bases; unmatched bases: 18. Germline CDR1 LNHDA, CDR2 SQIVND (reference sequence). In nucleotides, the CDR3 is TGTGCCAGTAGTTCCCTACCCTCAGCGGGACCCGAACATGAGCAGTTCTTC. As protein: CASSSLPSAGPEHEQFF.

The chain is built from TRBV6-5 and TRBJ2-7; 8 nucleotides line up with TRBD1. The CDR3 extends over 15 amino acids. Per the germline V gene, CDR1 is MNHEY and CDR2 is SVGAGI. J gave up 2 bases and V 6 bases, and 9 bases lay outside the gene matches. The chain's CDR3 is CASRPSGTGTYEQYF. The CDR3 nucleotides are TGTGCCAGCAGACCGTCCGGGACAGGAACCTACGAGCAGTACTTC.

The chain carries TRBV11-3 and TRBJ2-5; 8 bases are shared with TRBD2. J gave up 4 bases and V 2 bases, and 3 bases lay outside the gene matches. CDR1 is SGHNT and CDR2 is YENEEA in the germline V gene. This CDR3 region has 14 residues. CDR3 in DNA: TGTGCCAGCAGCTTACGCCTAGCGGGAGAGACCCAGTACTTC. This gives the protein CASSLRLAGETQYF.

V is TRBV10-2 and J is TRBJ1-2; D gene unclear. Trimming removed 3 bases from V and 0 bases from J, with 11 bases in between. The V gene's germline CDR1 is WSHSY and CDR2 SAAADI. CDR3 size: 15 residues. Here the CDR3 reads CASSDTRRTNYGYTF. The CDR3 nucleotides are TGCGCCAGCAGTGATACAAGGAGAACTAACTATGGCTACACCTTC.

V and J are TRBV5-4 and TRBJ2-1, with D maybe TRBD2 (5 bases). V lost 4 bases and J lost 6, with 8 bases in between. Germline CDR1 reads SGHNT; CDR2 reads YYREEE (reference sequence). This CDR3 contains 12 residues. In nucleotides, the CDR3 is TGTGCCAGCAGCCAAACTAGCAATGAGCAGTTCTTC. This codes for CASSQTSNEQFF. Filled out from reference TRBV5-4 and TRBJ2-1, the complete variable domain reads ETGVTQSPTHLIKTRGQQVTLRCSSQSGHNTVSWYQQALGQGPQFIFQYYREEENGRGNFPPRFSGLQFPNYSSELNVNALELDDSALYLCASSQTSNEQFFGPGTRLTVL.

The V call is TRBV19, the J call TRBJ2-7; no firm D call. Between the trimmed V and J ends, which lost 4 bases and 0 bases, there was a span of 7 bases. Germline-derived CDR1 and CDR2 are LNHDA and SQIVND (reference sequence). The CDR3 is 13 amino acids. CDR3 bases: TGTGCCAGTAGTAACAGAGTCTCCTACGAGCAGTACTTC. It is translated as CASSNRVSYEQYF.

V gene TRBV7-9 combines with J gene TRBJ2-7, with 7 bases identical to TRBD2. The CDR3 sequence is 14 residues long. J lost 6 bases, V lost 1 base, and 6 bases had no gene match. Germline CDR1 reads SEHNR; CDR2 reads FQNEAQ (reference sequence). Here the CDR3 DNA reads TGTGCCAGCAGCTTAGGGGAGGGCCTTGGCGAGCAGTACTTC. This translates into CASSLGEGLGEQYF.

This sequence joins TRBV7-7 and TRBJ2-1; 8 nucleotides align to TRBD1. The CDR3 length is 16 residues. Germline V gene sequence: CDR1 SSHAT, CDR2 FNYEAQ (reference sequence). V lost 6 bases, J lost 0 bases, and 7 bases stayed unmatched. The CDR3 is CASSSTGGSSYNEQFF. The CDR3 bases are TGTGCCAGCAGTTCCACAGGGGGTAGCTCCTACAATGAGCAGTTCTTC.

The genes are TRBV5-6 and TRBJ2-1, with 8 bases matching TRBD2. The V segment lost 1 base and the J segment 8 bases; nucleotides outside the gene matches: 8. The CDR3 contains 15 residues. Looked up from germline, CDR1 is SGHDT and CDR2 is YYEEEE. The CDR3 here is CASSLSGRALDEQFF. CDR3 coding DNA: TGTGCCAGCAGCTTGTCCGGGAGGGCCCTCGATGAGCAGTTCTTC.

The V and J genes are TRBV27 and TRBJ2-5; perhaps TRBD1 as D (6 bases). Germline lookup yields CDR1 MNHEY and CDR2 SMNVEV (reference sequence). The length of the CDR3 is 14 residues. V was shortened by 2 bases and J by 5 bases, with 12 bases between the two germline ends. The DNA for the CDR3 is TGTGCCAGCAGTTTAGGACAGCACGGGGAGACCCAGTACTTC. As protein: CASSLGQHGETQYF.

This chain connects TRBV29-1 to TRBJ2-7; 8 positions agree with TRBD1. The CDR3 loop spans 13 amino acids. V was pared by 8 bases and J by 6 bases, with 12 bases of the junction left unmatched. Germline-derived CDR1 and CDR2 are SQVTM and ANQGSEA. CDR3 in DNA: TGCAGCACCCGGACAGGGAACCAGGCCGAGCAGTACTTC. Protein: CSTRTGNQAEQYF.

The rearrangement joins TRBV11-3 to TRBJ2-5; 7 bases align to TRBD1. The CDR3 is made up of 15 amino acids. J lost 3 bases, V lost 5 bases, and 9 bases had no gene match. CDR1 is SGHNT and CDR2 is YENEEA in the germline V gene. Written as DNA, the CDR3 is TGTGCCAGCAGCGCAGCTCCCGGGACAGAAGAGACCCAGTACTTC. Its translation is CASSAAPGTEETQYF.

This clone was detected a few times. The chain combines TRBV28 with TRBJ1-2; D is undetermined. Trimming stripped 7 bases from V and 3 bases from J, with 6 bases between. Germline V CDR1 and CDR2: MDHEN, SYDVKM. The CDR3 consists of 11 residues. CDR3 sequence: CASNSYYGYTF. CDR3 DNA sequence: TGTGCCAGCAATAGTTACTATGGCTACACCTTC.

The rearrangement joins TRBV7-8 to TRBJ1-5; 7 nucleotides align to TRBD1. The CDR3 has 15 residues. V trimming: 5 bases; J trimming: 1 base; junction bases outside the gene matches: 5. Germline assignment: CDR1 SGHVS and CDR2 FQNEAQ. The chain's CDR3 is CASSLNRGSNQPQHF. CDR3 sequence (DNA): TGTGCCAGCAGCCTCAACAGGGGAAGCAATCAGCCCCAGCATTTT.

J is TRBJ2-3 and V is TRBV25-1; tentative D call: TRBD2 (6 bases). Germline V CDR1 and CDR2: MGHDK, SYGVNS. The CDR3 length is 16 residues. V dropped 3 bases and J dropped 3 bases, with 16 bases sitting between them. As DNA, the CDR3 is TGTGCCAGCAGTGACGCAGGCGCGGGACCGACAGATACGCAGTATTTT. Translated, it gives CASSDAGAGPTDTQYF.

The chain recombines TRBV29-1 with TRBJ1-1; D perhaps matches TRBD1 (6 bases). CDR1 SQVTM and CDR2 ANQGSEA come from the germline V gene. This CDR3 comprises 13 residues. V lost 4 bases and J 10 bases, leaving 19 bases between the germline ends. CDR3 DNA sequence: TGCAGCGTTGGAGGGACACGACGACGGGGAGCTTTCTTT. Encoded protein: CSVGGTRRRGAFF. Full variable domain (rest looked up from reference TRBV29-1 and TRBJ1-1): SAVISQKPSRDICQRGTSLTIQCQVDSQVTMMFWYRQQPGQSLTLIATANQGSEATYESGFVIDKFPISRPNLTFSTLTVSNMSPEDSSIYLCSVGGTRRRGAFFGQGTRLTVV.

The rearrangement joins TRBV6-5 to TRBJ2-2, with 9 bases identical to TRBD1. The germline V gene encodes CDR1 MNHEY and CDR2 SVGAGI. This CDR3 contains 15 residues. J lost 5 bases, V lost 4 bases, and 5 bases had no gene match. The CDR3 bases are TGTGCCAGCAGTTCCGGGACAGGGTGGACCGGGGAGCTGTTTTTT. Protein: CASSSGTGWTGELFF.

The CDR3 region has the DNA TGCGCCAGCAGTGGGGGACAGGGGGTCCACGAGCAGTACTTC. It specifies CASSGGQGVHEQYF. The chain combines TRBV10-2 with TRBJ2-7, with 11 bases fitting TRBD1. Germline V gene sequence: CDR1 WSHSY, CDR2 SAAADI. The CDR3 is 14 amino acids. The trim removed 4 bases at V and 5 bases at J, leaving 4 bases unmatched.

This chain uses TRBV5-1 with TRBJ1-5, with 7 bases fitting TRBD1. CDR1 is SGHRS and CDR2 is YFSETQ in the germline V gene. Unmatched junction bases numbered 11, after V lost 7 bases and J lost 4 bases. This CDR3 comprises 15 residues. The CDR3 spells CASGRRDRTNQPQHF. Here the CDR3 DNA reads TGCGCCAGCGGACGCCGGGACAGAACTAATCAGCCCCAGCATTTT.

V is TRBV9 and J is TRBJ2-7, with D perhaps TRBD1 (6 bases). The CDR3 covers 15 residues. Germline CDR1 and CDR2: SGDLS and YYNGEE. V lost 4 bases to trimming and J lost 2 bases, with 16 bases between them. CDR3 in amino acids: CASSPTGQPTYEQYF. DNA of the CDR3: TGTGCCAGCAGCCCTACAGGGCAACCTACCTACGAGCAGTACTTC. The full variable domain, rest sourced from reference TRBV9 and TRBJ2-7, is DSGVTQTPKHLITATGQRVTLRCSPRSGDLSVYWYQQSLDQGLQFLIQYYNGEERAKGNILERFSAQQFPDLHSELNLSSLELGDSALYFCASSPTGQPTYEQYFGPGTRLTVT.

This clone was seen a few times. The chain recombines TRBV5-1 with TRBJ2-2; TRBD2 matches 13 bases. Per germline, CDR1 SGHRS and CDR2 YFSETQ. V shed 4 bases, J shed 3 bases, and the junction held 6 bases outside the gene matches. This CDR3 contains 17 residues. The CDR3 sequence is CASSPLLAGGYTGELFF. The DNA for the CDR3 is TGCGCCAGCAGCCCCTTACTAGCGGGAGGGTACACCGGGGAGCTGTTTTTT.